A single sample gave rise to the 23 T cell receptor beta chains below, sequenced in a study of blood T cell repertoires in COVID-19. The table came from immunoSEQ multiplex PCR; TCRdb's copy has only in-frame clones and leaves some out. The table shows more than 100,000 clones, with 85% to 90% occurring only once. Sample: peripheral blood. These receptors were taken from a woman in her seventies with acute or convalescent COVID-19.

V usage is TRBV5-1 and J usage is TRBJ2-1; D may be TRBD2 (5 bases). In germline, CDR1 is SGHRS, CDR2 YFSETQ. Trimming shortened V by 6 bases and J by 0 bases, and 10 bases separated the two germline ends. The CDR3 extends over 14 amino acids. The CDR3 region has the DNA TGCGCCAGCACCCCCGGAGGCTCCTACAATGAGCAGTTCTTC. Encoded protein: CASTPGGSYNEQFF.

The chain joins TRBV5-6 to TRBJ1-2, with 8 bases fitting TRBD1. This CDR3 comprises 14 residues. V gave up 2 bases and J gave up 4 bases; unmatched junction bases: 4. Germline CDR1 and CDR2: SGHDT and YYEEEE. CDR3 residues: CASSFITGGYGYTF. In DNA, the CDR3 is TGTGCCAGCAGCTTCATCACAGGGGGCTATGGCTACACCTTC.

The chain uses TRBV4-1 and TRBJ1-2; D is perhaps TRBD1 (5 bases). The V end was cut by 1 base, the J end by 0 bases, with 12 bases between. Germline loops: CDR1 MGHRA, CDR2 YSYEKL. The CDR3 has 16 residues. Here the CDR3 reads CASSQVGQVANYGYTF. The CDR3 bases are TGCGCCAGCAGCCAAGTAGGACAAGTAGCTAACTATGGCTACACCTTC.

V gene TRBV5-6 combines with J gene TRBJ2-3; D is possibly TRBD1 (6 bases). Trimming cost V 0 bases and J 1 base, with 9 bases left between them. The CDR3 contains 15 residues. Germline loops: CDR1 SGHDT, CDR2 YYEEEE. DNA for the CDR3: TGTGCCAGCAGCTTGGGGGGGCTGGGCACAGATACGCAGTATTTT. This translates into CASSLGGLGTDTQYF.

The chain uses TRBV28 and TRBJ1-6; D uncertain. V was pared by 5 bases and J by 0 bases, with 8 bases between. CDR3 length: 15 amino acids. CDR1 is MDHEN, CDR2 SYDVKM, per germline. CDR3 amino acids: CASSPKSSYNSPLHF. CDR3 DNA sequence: TGTGCCAGCAGTCCCAAGAGCTCCTATAATTCACCCCTCCACTTT.

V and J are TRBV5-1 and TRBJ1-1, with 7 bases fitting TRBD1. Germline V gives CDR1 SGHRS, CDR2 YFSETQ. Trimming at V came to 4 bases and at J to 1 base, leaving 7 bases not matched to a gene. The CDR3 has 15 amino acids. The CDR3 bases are TGCGCCAGCAGCGCCCGGACAGGAGAGAACACTGAAGCTTTCTTT. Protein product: CASSARTGENTEAFF.

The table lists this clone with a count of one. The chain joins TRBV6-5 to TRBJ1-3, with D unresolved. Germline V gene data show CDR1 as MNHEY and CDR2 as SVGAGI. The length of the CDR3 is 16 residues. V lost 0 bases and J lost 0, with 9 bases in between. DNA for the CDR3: TGTGCCAGCAGTTACTCGTTTCCAGGCTCTGGAAACACCATATATTTT. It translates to CASSYSFPGSGNTIYF.

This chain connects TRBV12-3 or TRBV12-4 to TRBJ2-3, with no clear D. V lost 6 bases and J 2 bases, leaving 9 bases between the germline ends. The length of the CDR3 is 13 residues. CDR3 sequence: CASSPDSTDTQYF. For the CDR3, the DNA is TGTGCCAGCAGCCCCGACTCCACAGATACGCAGTATTTT.

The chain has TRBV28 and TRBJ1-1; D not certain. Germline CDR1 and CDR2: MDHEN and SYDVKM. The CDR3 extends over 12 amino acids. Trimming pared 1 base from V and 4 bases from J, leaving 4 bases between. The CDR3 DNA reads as TGTGCCAGCAGTTTATCAGGCACTGAAGCTTTCTTT. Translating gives CASSLSGTEAFF.

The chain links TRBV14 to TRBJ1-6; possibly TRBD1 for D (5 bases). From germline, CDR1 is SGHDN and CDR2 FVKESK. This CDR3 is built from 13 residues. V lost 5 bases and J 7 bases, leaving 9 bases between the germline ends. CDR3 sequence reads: CASSTRTNSPLHF. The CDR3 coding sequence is TGTGCCAGCAGCACGCGGACAAATTCACCCCTCCACTTT.

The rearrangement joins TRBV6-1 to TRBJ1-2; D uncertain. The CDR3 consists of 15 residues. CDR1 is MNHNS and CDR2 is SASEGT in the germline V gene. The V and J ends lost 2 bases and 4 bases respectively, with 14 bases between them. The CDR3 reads CASSEQTYTTYGYTF. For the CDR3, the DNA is TGTGCCAGCAGTGAACAGACATACACAACCTATGGCTACACCTTC.

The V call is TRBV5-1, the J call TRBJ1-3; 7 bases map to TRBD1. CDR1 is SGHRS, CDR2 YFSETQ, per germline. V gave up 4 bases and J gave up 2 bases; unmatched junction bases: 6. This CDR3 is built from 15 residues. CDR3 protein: CASSMGQSAGNTIYF. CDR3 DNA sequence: TGCGCCAGCAGCATGGGACAGTCTGCTGGAAACACCATATATTTT.

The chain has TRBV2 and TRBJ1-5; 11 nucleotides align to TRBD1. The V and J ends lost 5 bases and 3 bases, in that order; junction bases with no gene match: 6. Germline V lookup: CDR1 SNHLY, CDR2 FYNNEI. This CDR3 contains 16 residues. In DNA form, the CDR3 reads TGTGCCAGCAGTTGGACAGGGGGCATTGTCAATCAGCCCCAGCATTTT. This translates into CASSWTGGIVNQPQHF.

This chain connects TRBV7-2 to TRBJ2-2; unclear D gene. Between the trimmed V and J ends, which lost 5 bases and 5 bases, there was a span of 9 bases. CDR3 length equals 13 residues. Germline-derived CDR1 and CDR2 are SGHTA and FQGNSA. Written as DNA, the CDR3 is TGTGCCAGCAGCCCTCTGAGTACCGGGGAGCTGTTTTTT. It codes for CASSPLSTGELFF.

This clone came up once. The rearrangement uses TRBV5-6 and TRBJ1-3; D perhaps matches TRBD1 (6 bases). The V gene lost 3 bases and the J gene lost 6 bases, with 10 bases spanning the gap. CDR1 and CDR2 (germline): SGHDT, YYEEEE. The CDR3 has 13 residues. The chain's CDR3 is CASSWGQENTIYF. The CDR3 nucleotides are TGTGCCAGCAGCTGGGGGCAGGAAAACACCATATATTTT.

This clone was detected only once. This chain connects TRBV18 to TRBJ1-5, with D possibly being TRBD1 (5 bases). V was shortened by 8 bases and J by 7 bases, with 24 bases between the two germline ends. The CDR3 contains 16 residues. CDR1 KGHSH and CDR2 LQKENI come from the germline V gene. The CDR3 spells CASRPTSEGVSQPQHF. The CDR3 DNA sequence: TGTGCCAGCCGTCCTACTTCGGAAGGGGTTAGCCAGCCCCAGCATTTT. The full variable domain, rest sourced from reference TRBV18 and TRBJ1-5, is NAGVMQNPRHLVRRRGQEARLRCSPMKGHSHVYWYRQLPEEGLKFMVYLQKENIIDESGMPKERFSAEFPKEGPSILRIQQVVRGDSAAYFCASRPTSEGVSQPQHFGDGTRLSIL.

CDR3 sequence (DNA): TGTGCCAGCAGCTCTCCCGGGACAGGGGACACTGAAGCTTTCTTT. This sequence encodes CASSSPGTGDTEAFF. The V and J genes are TRBV7-9 and TRBJ1-1, with 10 bases matching TRBD1. Germline assignment: CDR1 SEHNR and CDR2 FQNEAQ (reference sequence). The CDR3 is made up of 15 amino acids. Trimming took 4 bases from V and 3 from J; bases not matched to a gene: 5. Using reference TRBV7-9 and TRBJ1-1 for the parts outside the CDR3, the full variable domain is DTGVSQNPRHKITKRGQNVTFRCDPISEHNRLYWYRQTLGQGPEFLTYFQNEAQLEKSRLLSDRFSAERPKGSFSTLEIQRTEQGDSAMYLCASSSPGTGDTEAFFGQGTRLTVV.

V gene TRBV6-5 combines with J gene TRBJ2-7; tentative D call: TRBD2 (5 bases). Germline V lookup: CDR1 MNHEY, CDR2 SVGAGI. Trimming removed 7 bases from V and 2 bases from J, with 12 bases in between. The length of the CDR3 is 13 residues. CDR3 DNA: TGTGCCAGCATGAAATTCGGGGCCTACGAGCAGTACTTC. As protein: CASMKFGAYEQYF.

The CDR3 nucleotides are TGTGCCTGGGGGCCGCAGGGACTAGCGGGGGATATCACAGATACGCAGTATTTT. This gives the protein CAWGPQGLAGDITDTQYF. The J gene is TRBJ2-3, the V gene TRBV30, with 14 bases fitting TRBD2. The CDR3 consists of 18 residues. Germline CDR1 GTSNPN, CDR2 SVGIG (reference sequence). V gave up 5 bases and J gave up 2 bases; unmatched junction bases: 12.

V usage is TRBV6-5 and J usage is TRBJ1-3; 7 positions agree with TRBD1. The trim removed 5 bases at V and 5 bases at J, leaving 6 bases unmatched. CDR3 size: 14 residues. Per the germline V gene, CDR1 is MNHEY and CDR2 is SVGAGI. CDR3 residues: CASSRPGQRNTIYF. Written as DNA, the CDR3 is TGTGCCAGCAGTCGTCCGGGACAGAGAAACACCATATATTTT.

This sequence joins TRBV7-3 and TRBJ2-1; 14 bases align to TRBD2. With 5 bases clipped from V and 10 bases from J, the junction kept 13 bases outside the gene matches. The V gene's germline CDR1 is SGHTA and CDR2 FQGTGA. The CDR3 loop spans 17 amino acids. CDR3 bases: TGTGCCAGCAGCCGCCTGCCCTCCGGGACTAGCGGGGGAGAGCAGTTCTTC. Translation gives CASSRLPSGTSGGEQFF. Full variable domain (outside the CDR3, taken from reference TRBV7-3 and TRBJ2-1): GAGVSQTPSNKVTEKGKYVELRCDPISGHTALYWYRQSLGQGPEFLIYFQGTGAADDSGLPNDRFFAVRPEGSVSTLKIQRTERGDSAVYLCASSRLPSGTSGGEQFFGPGTRLTVL.

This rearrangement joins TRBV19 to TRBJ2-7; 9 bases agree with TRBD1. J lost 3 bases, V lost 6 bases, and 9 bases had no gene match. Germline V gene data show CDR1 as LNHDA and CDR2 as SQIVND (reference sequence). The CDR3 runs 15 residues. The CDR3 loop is CASSEPGTGSYEQYF. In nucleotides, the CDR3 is TGTGCCAGTAGCGAGCCCGGGACAGGGAGCTACGAGCAGTACTTC.

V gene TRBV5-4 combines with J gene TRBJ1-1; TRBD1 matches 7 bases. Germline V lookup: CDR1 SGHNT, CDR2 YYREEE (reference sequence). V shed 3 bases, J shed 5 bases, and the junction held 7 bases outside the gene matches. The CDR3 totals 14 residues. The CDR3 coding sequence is TGTGCCAGCAGCTCGAAGACAGGGAGGACTGAAGCTTTCTTT. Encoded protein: CASSSKTGRTEAFF.